The source of this T cell receptor (beta chain) is a study of T cells in Graves' hyperthyroidism and ophthalmopathy. Study-wide context: Peripheral blood draws took place at initial diagnosis, ahead of any treatment.

In its sample, this clonotype was seen a few times. As yet, its antigen is unknown. Study results and limitations: Most expanded thyroid clonotypes above 0.001 also appeared in blood.

This sample holds PBMCs from approximately 9 ml fresh peripheral blood. There were TCR beta CDR3 regions amplified from RNA transcripts. HTBI primers were the set used in a first-round RT-PCR of the TCR CDR3. One entry per CDR3 protein results from TCRdb running MiXCR on the multiplex PCR reads. The sample includes approximately 560,000 distinct CDR3 sequences, 15% to 18% of them seen just once. The V gene's germline CDR1 is ENHRY and CDR2 SYGVKD. The CDR3 runs 13 residues. Trimming stripped 3 bases from V and 5 bases from J, with 10 bases between. This chain connects TRBV10-3 to TRBJ2-5, with D uncertain. The sequence was collected from a woman aged 25 to 39 with Graves' hyperthyroidism. Sample: blood. CDR3 sequence reads: CAISDPNPETQYF. CDR3 sequence (DNA): TGTGCCATCAGTGATCCCAATCCCGAGACCCAGTACTTC.